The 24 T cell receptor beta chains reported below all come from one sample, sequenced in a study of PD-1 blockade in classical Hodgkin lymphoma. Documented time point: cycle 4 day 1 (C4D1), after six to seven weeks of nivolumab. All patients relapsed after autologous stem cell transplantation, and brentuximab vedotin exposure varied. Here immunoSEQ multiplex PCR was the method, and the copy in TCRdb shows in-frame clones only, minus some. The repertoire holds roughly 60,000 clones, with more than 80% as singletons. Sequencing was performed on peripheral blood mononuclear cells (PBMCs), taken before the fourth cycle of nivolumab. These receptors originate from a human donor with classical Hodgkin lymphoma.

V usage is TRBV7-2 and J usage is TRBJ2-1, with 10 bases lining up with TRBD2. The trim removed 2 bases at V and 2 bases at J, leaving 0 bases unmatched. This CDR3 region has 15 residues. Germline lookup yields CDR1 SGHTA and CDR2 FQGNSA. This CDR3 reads CASSLLAGAYNEQFF. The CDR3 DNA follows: TGTGCCAGCAGCTTACTAGCGGGGGCCTACAATGAGCAGTTCTTC.

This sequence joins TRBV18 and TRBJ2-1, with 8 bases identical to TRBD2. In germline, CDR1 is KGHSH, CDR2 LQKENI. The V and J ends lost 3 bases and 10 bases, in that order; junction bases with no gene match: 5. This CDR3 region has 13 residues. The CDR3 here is CASSPSGGAEQFF. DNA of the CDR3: TGTGCCAGCTCACCCTCGGGGGGGGCGGAGCAGTTCTTC. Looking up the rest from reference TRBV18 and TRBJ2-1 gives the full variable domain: NAGVMQNPRHLVRRRGQEARLRCSPMKGHSHVYWYRQLPEEGLKFMVYLQKENIIDESGMPKERFSAEFPKEGPSILRIQQVVRGDSAAYFCASSPSGGAEQFFGPGTRLTVL.

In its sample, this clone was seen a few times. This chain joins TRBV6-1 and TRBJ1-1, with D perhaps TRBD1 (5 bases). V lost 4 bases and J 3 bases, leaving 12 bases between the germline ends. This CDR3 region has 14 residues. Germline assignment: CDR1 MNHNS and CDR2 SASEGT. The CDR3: CASSVPREDTEAFF. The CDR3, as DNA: TGTGCCAGCAGTGTTCCCAGGGAAGACACTGAAGCTTTCTTT.

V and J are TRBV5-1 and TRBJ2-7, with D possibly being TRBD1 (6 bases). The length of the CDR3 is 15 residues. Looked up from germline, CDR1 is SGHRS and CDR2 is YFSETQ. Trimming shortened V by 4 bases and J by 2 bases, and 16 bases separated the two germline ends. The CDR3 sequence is CASSPLGQPAYEQYF. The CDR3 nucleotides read TGCGCCAGCAGCCCACTCGGACAGCCAGCCTACGAGCAGTACTTC. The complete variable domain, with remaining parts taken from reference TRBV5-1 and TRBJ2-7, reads KAGVTQTPRYLIKTRGQQVTLSCSPISGHRSVSWYQQTPGQGLQFLFEYFSETQRNKGNFPGRFSGRQFSNSRSEMNVSTLELGDSALYLCASSPLGQPAYEQYFGPGTRLTVT.

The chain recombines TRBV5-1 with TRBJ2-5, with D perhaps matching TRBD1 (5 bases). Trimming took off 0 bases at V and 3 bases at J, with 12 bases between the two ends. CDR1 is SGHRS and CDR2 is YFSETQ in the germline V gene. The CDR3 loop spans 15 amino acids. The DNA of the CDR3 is TGCGCCAGCAGCTTGGAATTGGGGCAAGAAGAGACCCAGTACTTC. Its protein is CASSLELGQEETQYF. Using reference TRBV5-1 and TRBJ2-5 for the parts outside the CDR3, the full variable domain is KAGVTQTPRYLIKTRGQQVTLSCSPISGHRSVSWYQQTPGQGLQFLFEYFSETQRNKGNFPGRFSGRQFSNSRSEMNVSTLELGDSALYLCASSLELGQEETQYFGPGTRLLVL.

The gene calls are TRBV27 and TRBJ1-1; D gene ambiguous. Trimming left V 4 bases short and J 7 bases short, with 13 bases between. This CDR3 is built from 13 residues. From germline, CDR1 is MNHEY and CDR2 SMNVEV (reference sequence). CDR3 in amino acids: CASSSFPADEAFF. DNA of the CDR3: TGTGCCAGCAGTTCTTTCCCGGCGGATGAAGCTTTCTTT.

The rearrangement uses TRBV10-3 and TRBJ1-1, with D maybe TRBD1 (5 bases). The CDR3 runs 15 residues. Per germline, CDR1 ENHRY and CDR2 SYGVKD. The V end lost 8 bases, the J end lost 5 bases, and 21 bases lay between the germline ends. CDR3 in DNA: TGTGCCATCTCAGGGTTTGGTCAGGTTGGGACTGAAGCTTTCTTT. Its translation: CAISGFGQVGTEAFF.

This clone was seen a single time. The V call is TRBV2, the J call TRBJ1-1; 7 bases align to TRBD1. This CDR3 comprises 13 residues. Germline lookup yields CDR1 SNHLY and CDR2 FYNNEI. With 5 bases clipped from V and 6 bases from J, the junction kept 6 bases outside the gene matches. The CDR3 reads CASSSDRVAEAFF. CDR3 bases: TGTGCCAGCAGTTCCGACAGGGTAGCTGAAGCTTTCTTT. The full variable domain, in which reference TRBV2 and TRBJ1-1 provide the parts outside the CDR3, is EPEVTQTPSHQVTQMGQEVILRCVPISNHLYFYWYRQILGQKVEFLVSFYNNEISEKSEIFDDQFSVERPDGSNFTLKIRSTKLEDSAMYFCASSSDRVAEAFFGQGTRLTVV.

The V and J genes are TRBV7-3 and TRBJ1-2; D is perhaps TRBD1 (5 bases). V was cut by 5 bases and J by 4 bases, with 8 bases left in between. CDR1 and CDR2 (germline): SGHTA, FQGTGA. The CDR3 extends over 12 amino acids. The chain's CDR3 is CASSGGGYGYTF. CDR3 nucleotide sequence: TGTGCCAGCAGCGGGGGAGGCTATGGCTACACCTTC.

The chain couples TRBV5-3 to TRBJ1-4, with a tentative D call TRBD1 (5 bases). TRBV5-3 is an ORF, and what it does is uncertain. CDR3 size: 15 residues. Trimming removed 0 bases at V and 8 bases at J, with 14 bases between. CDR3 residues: CARSLAYGAFEKLFF. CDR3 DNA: TGTGCCAGAAGCTTGGCCTACGGGGCTTTCGAAAAACTGTTTTTT.

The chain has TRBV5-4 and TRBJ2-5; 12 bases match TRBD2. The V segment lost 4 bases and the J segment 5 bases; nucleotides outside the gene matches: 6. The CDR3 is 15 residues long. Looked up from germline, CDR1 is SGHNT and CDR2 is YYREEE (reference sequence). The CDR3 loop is CASSDGTSGWETQYF. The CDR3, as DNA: TGTGCCAGCAGCGATGGGACTAGCGGGTGGGAGACCCAGTACTTC.

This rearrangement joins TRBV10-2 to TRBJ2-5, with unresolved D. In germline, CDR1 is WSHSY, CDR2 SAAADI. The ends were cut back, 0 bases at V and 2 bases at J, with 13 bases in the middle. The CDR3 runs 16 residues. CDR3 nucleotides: TGCGCCAGCAGTGAGTCTAGGTGGCTAGGACAAGAGACCCAGTACTTC. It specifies CASSESRWLGQETQYF.

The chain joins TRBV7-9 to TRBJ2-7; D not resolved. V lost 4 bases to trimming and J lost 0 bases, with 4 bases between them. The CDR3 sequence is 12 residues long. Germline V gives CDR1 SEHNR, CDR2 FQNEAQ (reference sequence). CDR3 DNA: TGTGCCAGCAGCTACAGCTCCTACGAGCAGTACTTC. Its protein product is CASSYSSYEQYF.

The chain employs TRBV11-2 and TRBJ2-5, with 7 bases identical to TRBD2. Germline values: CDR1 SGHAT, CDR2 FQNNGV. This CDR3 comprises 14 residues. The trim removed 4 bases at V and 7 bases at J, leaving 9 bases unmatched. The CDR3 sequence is CASSSLTSFGTQYF. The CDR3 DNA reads TGTGCCAGCAGCTCCCTGACTAGCTTCGGGACCCAGTACTTC. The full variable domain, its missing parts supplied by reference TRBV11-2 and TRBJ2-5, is EAGVAQSPRYKIIEKRQSVAFWCNPISGHATLYWYQQILGQGPKLLIQFQNNGVVDDSQLPKDRFSAERLKGVDSTLKIQPAKLEDSAVYLCASSSLTSFGTQYFGPGTRLLVL.

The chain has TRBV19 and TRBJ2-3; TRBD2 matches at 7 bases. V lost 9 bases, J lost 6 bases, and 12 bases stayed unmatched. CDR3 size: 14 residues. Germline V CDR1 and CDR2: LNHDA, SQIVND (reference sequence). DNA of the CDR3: TGTGCCAGCAGGTTTGCGGGGGTGGTGGATACGCAGTATTTT. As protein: CASRFAGVVDTQYF.

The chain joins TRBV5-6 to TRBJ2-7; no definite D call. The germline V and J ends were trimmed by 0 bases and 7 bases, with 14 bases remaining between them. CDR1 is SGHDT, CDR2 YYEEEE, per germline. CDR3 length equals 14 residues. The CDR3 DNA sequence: TGTGCCAGCAGCTTGGACCCTCTTGTGGGGGAGCAGTACTTC. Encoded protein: CASSLDPLVGEQYF. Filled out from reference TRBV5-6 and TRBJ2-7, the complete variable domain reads DAGVTQSPTHLIKTRGQQVTLRCSPKSGHDTVSWYQQALGQGPQFIFQYYEEEERQRGNFPDRFSGHQFPNYSSELNVNALLLGDSALYLCASSLDPLVGEQYFGPGTRLTVT.

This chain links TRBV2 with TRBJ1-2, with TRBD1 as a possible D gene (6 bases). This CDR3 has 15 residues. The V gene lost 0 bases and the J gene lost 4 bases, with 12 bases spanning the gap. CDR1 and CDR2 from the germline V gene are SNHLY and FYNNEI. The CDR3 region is CASSEARAGVYGYTF. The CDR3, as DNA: TGTGCCAGCAGTGAAGCTCGGGCAGGGGTCTATGGCTACACCTTC.

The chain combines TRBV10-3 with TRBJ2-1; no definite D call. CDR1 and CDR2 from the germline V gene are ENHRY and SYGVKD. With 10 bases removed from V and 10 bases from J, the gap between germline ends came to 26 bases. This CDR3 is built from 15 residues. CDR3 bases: TGTGCCAGCCTTGTCGACGAACTTACAATGACGGAGCAGTTCTTC. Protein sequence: CASLVDELTMTEQFF.

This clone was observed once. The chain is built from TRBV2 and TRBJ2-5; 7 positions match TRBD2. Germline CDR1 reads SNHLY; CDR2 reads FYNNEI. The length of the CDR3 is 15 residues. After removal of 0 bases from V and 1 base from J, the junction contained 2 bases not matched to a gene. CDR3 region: CASSEARGFQETQYF. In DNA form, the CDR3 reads TGTGCCAGCAGTGAAGCGCGGGGGTTCCAAGAGACCCAGTACTTC. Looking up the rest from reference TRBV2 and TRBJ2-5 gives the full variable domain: EPEVTQTPSHQVTQMGQEVILRCVPISNHLYFYWYRQILGQKVEFLVSFYNNEISEKSEIFDDQFSVERPDGSNFTLKIRSTKLEDSAMYFCASSEARGFQETQYFGPGTRLLVL.

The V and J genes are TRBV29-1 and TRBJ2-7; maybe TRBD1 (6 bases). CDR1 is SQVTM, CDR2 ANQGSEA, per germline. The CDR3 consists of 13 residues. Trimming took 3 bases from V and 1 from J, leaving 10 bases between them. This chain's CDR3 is CSVEYDRSYEQYF. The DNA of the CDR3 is TGCAGCGTTGAGTACGACAGGTCCTACGAGCAGTACTTC.

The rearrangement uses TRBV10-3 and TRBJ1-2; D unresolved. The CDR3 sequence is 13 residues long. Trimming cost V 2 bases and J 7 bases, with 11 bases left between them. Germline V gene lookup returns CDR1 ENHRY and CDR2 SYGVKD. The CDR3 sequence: CAISEVISGGYTF. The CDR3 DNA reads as TGTGCCATCAGTGAGGTGATCTCGGGTGGCTACACCTTC.

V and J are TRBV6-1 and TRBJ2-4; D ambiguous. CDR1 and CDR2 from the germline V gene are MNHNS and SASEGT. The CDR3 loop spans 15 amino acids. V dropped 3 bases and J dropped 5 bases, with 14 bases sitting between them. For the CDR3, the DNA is TGTGCCAGCAGTGACCGATTATCAGGTCAAAACATTCAGTACTTC. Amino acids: CASSDRLSGQNIQYF.

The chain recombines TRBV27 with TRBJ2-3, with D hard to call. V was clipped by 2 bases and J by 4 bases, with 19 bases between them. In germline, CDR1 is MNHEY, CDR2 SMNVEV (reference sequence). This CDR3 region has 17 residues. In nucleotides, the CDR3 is TGTGCCAGCAGTTTACCCGGCCCCATCACAAGCCCAGATACGCAGTATTTT. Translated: CASSLPGPITSPDTQYF.

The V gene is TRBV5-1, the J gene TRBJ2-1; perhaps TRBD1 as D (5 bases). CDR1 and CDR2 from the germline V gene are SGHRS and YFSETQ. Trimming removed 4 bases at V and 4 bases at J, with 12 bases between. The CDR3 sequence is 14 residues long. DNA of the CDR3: TGCGCCAGCAGCCCACGGACAACTTACAATGAGCAGTTCTTC. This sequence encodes CASSPRTTYNEQFF. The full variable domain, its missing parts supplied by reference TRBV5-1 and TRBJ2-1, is KAGVTQTPRYLIKTRGQQVTLSCSPISGHRSVSWYQQTPGQGLQFLFEYFSETQRNKGNFPGRFSGRQFSNSRSEMNVSTLELGDSALYLCASSPRTTYNEQFFGPGTRLTVL.